One sample yielded the 29 T cell receptor beta chains listed below, sequenced in a study of T cells in Graves' hyperthyroidism and ophthalmopathy. The investigators amplified TCR beta CDR3 regions from RNA transcripts. The TCR CDR3 first-round RT-PCR relied on the HTBI primer set. TCRdb reanalysed the multiplex PCR reads using MiXCR and keeps one entry per CDR3 protein. The sample holds about 360,000 distinct CDR3 sequences, under 20% seen once. The sequenced sample consisted of blood. These receptors were taken from a woman between 18 and 29 years old with Graves' hyperthyroidism.

Comments on this clonotype: A single base separates this from a much larger clone, so it may be a read error. The genes are TRBV6-2 or TRBV6-3 and TRBJ2-2, with D tentatively TRBD2 (5 bases). This CDR3 region has 13 residues. Germline V gene data show CDR1 as MNHEY and CDR2 as SVGEGT. The CDR3 nucleotides are TGTGCCAGCAGGGGTGAAGGCACCGGGGAGCAGTTTTTT. It is translated as CASRGEGTGEQFF.

J is TRBJ2-2 and V is TRBV2; a possible D gene is TRBD1 (6 bases). Germline CDR1 reads SNHLY; CDR2 reads FYNNEI. CDR3 length: 20 amino acids. The V and J ends lost 1 base and 5 bases respectively, with 26 bases between them. CDR3 in DNA: TGTGCCAGCAGTGAAGGGTTCGACCAAGGACAGCTCATATTGACCGGGGAGCTGTTTTTT. This encodes CASSEGFDQGQLILTGELFF.

This clonotype showed up many times. The V gene is TRBV12-3 or TRBV12-4, the J gene TRBJ2-5; 7 bases are a match to TRBD1. This CDR3 region has 14 residues. Unmatched junction bases numbered 7, after V lost 6 bases and J lost 3 bases. As DNA, the CDR3 is TGTGCCAGCAGCCTAAGGGACAGCGAAGAGACCCAGTACTTC. This sequence encodes CASSLRDSEETQYF.

A few counts support this clonotype. Here the CDR3 reads CASSQGDRVTSTQHF. CDR3 DNA sequence: TGTGCCAGCAGCCAAGGCGACAGGGTGACCAGCACCCAGCATTTT. The chain joins TRBV7-2 to TRBJ1-5; 7 bases are a match to TRBD1. The CDR3 loop spans 15 amino acids. CDR1 SGHTA and CDR2 FQGNSA come from the germline V gene. Losses at the gene ends were 5 bases for V and 11 bases for J; bases not matched to a gene: 15.

This clonotype was seen at least ten times. The rearrangement joins TRBV2 to TRBJ2-5; 8 nucleotides match TRBD2. With V trimmed by 6 bases and J by 3 bases, 6 bases remained unmatched. The CDR3 has 14 amino acids. Germline values: CDR1 SNHLY, CDR2 FYNNEI. DNA of the CDR3: TGTGCCAGCAGGGGGCCGCGGGGGGAAGAGACCCAGTACTTC. It encodes CASRGPRGEETQYF. Based on the CDR3 plus reference TRBV2 and TRBJ2-5, the full variable domain is EPEVTQTPSHQVTQMGQEVILRCVPISNHLYFYWYRQILGQKVEFLVSFYNNEISEKSEIFDDQFSVERPDGSNFTLKIRSTKLEDSAMYFCASRGPRGEETQYFGPGTRLLVL.

This clonotype has ten or more counts. The chain uses TRBV28 and TRBJ1-1, with a weak D call TRBD1 (5 bases). Per the germline V gene, CDR1 is MDHEN and CDR2 is SYDVKM. The CDR3 is 12 residues long. V dropped 5 bases and J dropped 7 bases, with 11 bases sitting between them. The DNA of the CDR3 is TGTGCCAGCAGTACCAGGACACTTGAAGCTTTCTTT. Translating it yields CASSTRTLEAFF.

This clonotype was counted at least ten times. Its ends do not fully match the called genes, so a read error is possible. The genes are TRBV6-5 and TRBJ1-6, with 7 nucleotides matching TRBD1. CDR3 length equals 15 residues. The germline V gene has CDR1 MNHEY and CDR2 SVGAGI. The CDR3 here is CASSYSGQTNSPLHF. In nucleotides, the CDR3 is TGTGCCAGCAGCTACTCGGGACAGACCAATTCACCCCTCCACTTT.

The table lists this clonotype with many counts. V and J are TRBV14 and TRBJ2-5, with no clear D. The germline V and J ends were trimmed by 3 bases and 0 bases, with 8 bases remaining between them. The CDR3 extends over 14 amino acids. Looked up from germline, CDR1 is SGHDN and CDR2 is FVKESK. The chain's CDR3 is CASSQGRYQETQYF. In DNA, the CDR3 is TGTGCCAGCAGCCAGGGCAGGTACCAAGAGACCCAGTACTTC. The variable domain in full, with the rest retrieved from reference TRBV14 and TRBJ2-5, is EAGVTQFPSHSVIEKGQTVTLRCDPISGHDNLYWYRRVMGKEIKFLLHFVKESKQDESGMPNNRFLAERTGGTYSTLKVQPAELEDSGVYFCASSQGRYQETQYFGPGTRLLVL.

This clonotype was detected only a few times. Germline and junction disagree at one end, which may indicate a read error. The chain combines TRBV12-3 or TRBV12-4 with TRBJ2-5, with D uncertain. There are 12 residues in the CDR3. In nucleotides, the CDR3 is TGTGCCAGCAGTAGCAACCAAGTGACCCAGTACTTC. Protein product: CASSSNQVTQYF.

The chain links TRBV20-1 to TRBJ1-2; D may be TRBD1 (6 bases). Trimming took 4 bases from V and 2 from J, leaving 17 bases between them. The CDR3 is 15 residues long. Germline CDR1 is DFQATT and CDR2 is SNEGSKA (reference sequence). CDR3 in amino acids: CSATPARGSNYGYTF. The CDR3 DNA reads as TGCAGTGCTACCCCAGCCAGGGGCTCCAACTATGGCTACACCTTC.

This clonotype was recorded many times. The chain employs TRBV12-3 or TRBV12-4 and TRBJ1-1; D not resolved. The CDR3 runs 12 residues. Trimming stripped 3 bases from V and 3 bases from J, with 5 bases between. The CDR3 nucleotides are TGTGCCAGCAGTTTTCAGCACACTGAAGCTTTCTTT. Residues: CASSFQHTEAFF.

This chain uses TRBV30 with TRBJ1-2; unclear D gene. This CDR3 is 14 amino acids long. CDR1 and CDR2 (germline): GTSNPN, SVGIG (reference sequence). Trimming took off 4 bases at V and 0 bases at J, with 12 bases between the two ends. The DNA for the CDR3 is TGTGCCTGGAACGGGGAGCGTGCTAACTATGGCTACACCTTC. It is translated as CAWNGERANYGYTF.

This clonotype was seen at least ten times. The J gene is TRBJ2-5, the V gene TRBV3-1; D call uncertain. CDR3 length: 18 amino acids. Looked up from germline, CDR1 is LGHDT and CDR2 is YNNKEL (reference sequence). Between the trimmed V and J ends, which lost 0 bases and 0 bases, there was a span of 17 bases. The CDR3 loop is CASSQDLSDGMYQETQYF. DNA of the CDR3: TGTGCCAGCAGCCAAGATCTTTCGGACGGAATGTACCAAGAGACCCAGTACTTC.

This clonotype has only a few counts. A much larger clone is a single base away; this may be a read error. No conserved phenylalanine or tryptophan is present at the end of the CDR3, so a read error is the likely explanation. The rearrangement uses TRBV11-2 and TRBJ1-3; D unclear. The CDR3 runs 16 residues. CDR1 and CDR2 from the germline V gene are SGHAT and FQNNGV. V dropped 5 bases and J dropped 4 bases, with 18 bases sitting between them. The CDR3 loop reads CASSLNSLNLGNTIYL. The CDR3 DNA follows: TGTGCCAGCAGCCTAAACAGCCTTAACCTAGGAAACACCATATATTTG.

This clonotype was counted at least ten times. Mismatch with germline at one junction end may stem from a read error. The CDR3, as DNA: TGTGCCAGTAGTGAAGTTACAGTGAGCTTAGATGAAGCTTTCTTT. Translation gives CASSEVTVSLDEAFF. The rearrangement uses TRBV6-1 and TRBJ1-1; unclear D gene. This CDR3 has 15 residues. Germline loops: CDR1 MNHNS, CDR2 SASEGT.

The sample holds many counts of this clonotype. J is TRBJ2-7 and V is TRBV7-9; D is ambiguous. This CDR3 has 14 amino acids. Germline CDR1 reads SEHNR; CDR2 reads FQNEAQ (reference sequence). V was shortened by 5 bases and J by 2 bases, with 13 bases between the two germline ends. CDR3 DNA: TGTGCCAGCAGCCCCTACAGTGAACCCTACGAGCAGTACTTC. This codes for CASSPYSEPYEQYF.

This chain uses TRBV6-1 with TRBJ1-5, with 10 bases fitting TRBD1. The V segment lost 6 bases and the J segment 4 bases; nucleotides outside the gene matches: 3. This CDR3 has 14 residues. Germline CDR1 reads MNHNS; CDR2 reads SASEGT. CDR3 residues: CASRLGQGNQPQHF. The CDR3 DNA follows: TGTGCCAGCAGGTTGGGACAGGGGAATCAGCCCCAGCATTTT.

At least ten counts were recorded for this clonotype. V usage is TRBV25-1 and J usage is TRBJ1-3, with D possibly matching TRBD1 (5 bases). The ends were cut back, 5 bases at V and 5 bases at J, with 13 bases in the middle. The CDR3 is made up of 14 amino acids. Germline values: CDR1 MGHDK, CDR2 SYGVNS. CDR3 DNA sequence: TGTGCCAGCAGTCAAACAGGAGGTAGAAACACCATATATTTT. Its protein is CASSQTGGRNTIYF.

This clonotype was observed many times. The rearrangement links TRBV12-3 or TRBV12-4 to TRBJ1-5, with a tentative D call TRBD1 (5 bases). V shed 6 bases and J shed 6 bases, with 18 bases lying between them. The CDR3 has 15 amino acids. CDR3 amino acids: CASSPTSGGGQPQHF. In DNA, the CDR3 is TGTGCCAGCAGCCCTACATCCGGGGGGGGTCAGCCCCAGCATTTT.

The chain employs TRBV3-1 and TRBJ2-2, with 7 bases matching TRBD2. The germline CDR1 and CDR2 sequences are LGHDT and YNNKEL (reference sequence). The V gene end was trimmed by 3 bases and the J gene end by 4 bases; junction bases not matched to a gene: 11. This CDR3 comprises 17 residues. Here the CDR3 DNA reads TGTGCCAGCAGCCACTCGTTGGGGGGGGGACCCACCGGGGAGCTGTTTTTT. Translation: CASSHSLGGGPTGELFF.

This clonotype was found many times. The chain joins TRBV10-3 to TRBJ1-2, with a tentative D call TRBD1 (6 bases). Germline CDR1 and CDR2: ENHRY and SYGVKD. V lost 2 bases and J 0 bases, leaving 19 bases between the germline ends. The CDR3 consists of 18 residues. The CDR3 spells CAISEPRGGPLANYGYTF. The CDR3 coding sequence is TGTGCCATCAGTGAGCCCAGGGGAGGGCCCTTAGCTAACTATGGCTACACCTTC.

This clonotype showed up many times. The chain carries TRBV18 and TRBJ2-5; D possibly corresponds to TRBD1 (5 bases). This CDR3 contains 12 residues. The V end was cut by 4 bases, the J end by 2 bases, with 5 bases between. CDR1 and CDR2 from the germline V gene are KGHSH and LQKENI. The CDR3 here is CASSRQQETQYF. Here the CDR3 DNA reads TGTGCCAGCTCACGACAGCAAGAGACCCAGTACTTC.

This clonotype has a count of ten or more. This sequence joins TRBV27 and TRBJ1-5; D is perhaps TRBD1 (5 bases). Germline V gives CDR1 MNHEY, CDR2 SMNVEV (reference sequence). Trimming cost V 3 bases and J 4 bases, with 13 bases left between them. The CDR3 has 15 residues. CDR3 region: CASSFEGRRNQPQHF. Written as DNA, the CDR3 is TGTGCCAGCAGTTTTGAGGGGAGGAGAAATCAGCCCCAGCATTTT.

There are many counts of this clonotype. The chain uses TRBV7-9 and TRBJ1-2; D may be TRBD1 (5 bases). The CDR3 extends over 13 amino acids. The V end lost 2 bases, the J end lost 2 bases, and 6 bases lay between the germline ends. The germline CDR1 and CDR2 sequences are SEHNR and FQNEAQ (reference sequence). The CDR3 sequence is CASSLPGNYGYTF. CDR3 coding DNA: TGTGCCAGCAGCTTACCAGGGAACTATGGCTACACCTTC.

In its sample, this clonotype was seen many times. The chain uses TRBV4-1 and TRBJ1-5, with D unclear. The CDR3 runs 15 residues. Germline CDR1 and CDR2: MGHRA and YSYEKL. V dropped 1 base and J dropped 9 bases, with 16 bases sitting between them. The CDR3 sequence is CASSQVSTAVGPQHF. For the CDR3, the DNA is TGCGCCAGCAGCCAAGTTAGCACGGCCGTAGGGCCCCAGCATTTT.

This clonotype appeared many times. This rearrangement joins TRBV20-1 to TRBJ1-2; no clear D gene. V gave up 3 bases and J gave up 8 bases, with 16 bases separating them. CDR1 and CDR2 (germline): DFQATT, SNEGSKA (reference sequence). CDR3 length equals 13 residues. The CDR3 bases are TGCAGTGCTAGGACGTCGGCTGGCCGGGGCTACACCTTC. Residues: CSARTSAGRGYTF.

The sample holds many counts of this clonotype. The chain joins TRBV27 to TRBJ2-3, with 8 bases fitting TRBD2. The CDR3 contains 16 residues. The germline V gene encodes CDR1 MNHEY and CDR2 SMNVEV (reference sequence). The ends lost 4 bases at V and 6 bases at J; junction bases unmatched: 12. The CDR3 region is CASSSTPTSVRDTQYF. CDR3 nucleotides: TGTGCCAGCAGTTCCACGCCGACTAGCGTGCGGGATACGCAGTATTTT.

The chain employs TRBV28 and TRBJ1-1, with 7 nucleotides matching TRBD1. V dropped 3 bases and J dropped 0; count of bases not matched to a gene: 4. The CDR3 contains 15 residues. Per the germline V gene, CDR1 is MDHEN and CDR2 is SYDVKM. The CDR3 sequence: CASSFRTGMNTEAFF. Here the CDR3 DNA reads TGTGCCAGCAGTTTTAGGACAGGTATGAACACTGAAGCTTTCTTT.

Points on this clonotype: This may come from a read error, since a much larger clone is one base off. The chain couples TRBV11-2 to TRBJ2-5, with TRBD2 matching 14 bases. Germline values: CDR1 SGHAT, CDR2 FQNNGV. The J segment lost 5 bases and the V segment lost 8 bases, leaving 19 bases of the junction unmatched. This CDR3 is built from 19 residues. The CDR3 protein is CASGSPGTSGGLVWETQYF. In DNA, the CDR3 is TGTGCCAGCGGCTCCCCCGGGACTAGCGGGGGCCTAGTGTGGGAGACCCAGTACTTC.